The TCR beta chain described here comes from a study of cytomegalovirus exposure and HLA in healthy donors. Whole-study findings and limits: For TCR beta chains, V- and J-gene trimming was later linked to a missense DCLRE1C variant. TCR beta chains numbering under 200 were designated cytomegalovirus-associated. Associated with HLA alleles at 0.05 false discovery rate in a later analysis were 17,000 or so TCR beta sequences. Diagnosis of cytomegalovirus status made by the classifier reportedly showed high specificity and sensitivity.

A total of 14 residues make up the CDR3, ends included. The germline V gene has CDR1 WNHNN and CDR2 SYGVQD (reference sequence). PCR amplification relied on 60 Vbeta primers (plus 13 Jbeta primers). Sequencing used immunoSEQ multiplex PCR; TCRdb keeps in-frame clones, though not all of them. The repertoire holds about 130,000 clones, with about four fifths as singletons. In the case of this clone: Its antigen is undetermined. No conserved phenylalanine or tryptophan ends this CDR3, so it is likely a read error. The limits of the CDR3 on the DNA are not certain, so only TCRdb's listed CDR3 is given.

The sequence was obtained from a male donor in good health and CMV-seronegative. V gene TRBV10-1 combines with J gene TRBJ2-7; the tabulated D call, TRBD1, remains unverified against the DNA. The sequenced sample was PBMCs. CDR3 protein: CASTDSYPDRYPTR.